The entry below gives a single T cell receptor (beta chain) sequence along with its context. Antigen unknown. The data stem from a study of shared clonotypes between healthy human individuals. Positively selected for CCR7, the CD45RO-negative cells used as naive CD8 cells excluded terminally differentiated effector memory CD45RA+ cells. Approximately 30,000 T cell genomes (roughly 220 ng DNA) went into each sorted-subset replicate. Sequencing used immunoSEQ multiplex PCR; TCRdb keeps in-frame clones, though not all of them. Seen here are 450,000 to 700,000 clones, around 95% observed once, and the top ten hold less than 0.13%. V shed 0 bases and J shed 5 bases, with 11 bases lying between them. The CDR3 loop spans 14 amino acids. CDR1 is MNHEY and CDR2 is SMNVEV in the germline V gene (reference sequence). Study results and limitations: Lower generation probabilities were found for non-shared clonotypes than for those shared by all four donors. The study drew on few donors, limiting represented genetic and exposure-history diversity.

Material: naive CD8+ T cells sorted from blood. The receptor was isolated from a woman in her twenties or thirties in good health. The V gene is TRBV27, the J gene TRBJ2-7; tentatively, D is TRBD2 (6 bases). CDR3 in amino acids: CASSLSREAHEQYF. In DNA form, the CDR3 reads TGTGCCAGCAGTTTATCGAGGGAGGCCCACGAGCAGTACTTC.